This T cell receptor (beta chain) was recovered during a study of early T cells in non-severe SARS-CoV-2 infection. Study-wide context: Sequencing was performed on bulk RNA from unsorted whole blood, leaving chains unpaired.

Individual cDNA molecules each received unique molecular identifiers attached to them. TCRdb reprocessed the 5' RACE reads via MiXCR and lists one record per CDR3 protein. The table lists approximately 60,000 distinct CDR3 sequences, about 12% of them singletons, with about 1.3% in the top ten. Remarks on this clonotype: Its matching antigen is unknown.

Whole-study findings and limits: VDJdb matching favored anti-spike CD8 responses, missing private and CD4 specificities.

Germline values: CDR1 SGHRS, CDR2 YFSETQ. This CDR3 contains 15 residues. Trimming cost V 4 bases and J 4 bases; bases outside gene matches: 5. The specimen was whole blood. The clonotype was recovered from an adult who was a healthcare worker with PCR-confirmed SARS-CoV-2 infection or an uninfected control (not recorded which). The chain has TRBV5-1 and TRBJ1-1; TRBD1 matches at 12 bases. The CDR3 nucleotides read TGCGCCAGCAGCGGAGGGACAGGGGGCTTCACTGAAGCTTTCTTT. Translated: CASSGGTGGFTEAFF. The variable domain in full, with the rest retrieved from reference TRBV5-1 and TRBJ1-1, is KAGVTQTPRYLIKTRGQQVTLSCSPISGHRSVSWYQQTPGQGLQFLFEYFSETQRNKGNFPGRFSGRQFSNSRSEMNVSTLELGDSALYLCASSGGTGGFTEAFFGQGTRLTVV.